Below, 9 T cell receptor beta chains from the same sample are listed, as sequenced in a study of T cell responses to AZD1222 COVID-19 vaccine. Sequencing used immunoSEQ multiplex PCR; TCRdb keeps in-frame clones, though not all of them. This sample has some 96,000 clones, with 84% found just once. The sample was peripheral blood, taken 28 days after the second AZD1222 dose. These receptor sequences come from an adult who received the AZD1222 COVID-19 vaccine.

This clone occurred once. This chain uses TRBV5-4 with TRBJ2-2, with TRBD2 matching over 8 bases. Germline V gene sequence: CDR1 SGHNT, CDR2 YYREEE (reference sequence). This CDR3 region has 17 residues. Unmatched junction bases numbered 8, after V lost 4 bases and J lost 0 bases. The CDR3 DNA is TGTGCCAGCAGCAGACGTAGCGGGGCCACGAACACCGGGGAGCTGTTTTTT. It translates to CASSRRSGATNTGELFF.

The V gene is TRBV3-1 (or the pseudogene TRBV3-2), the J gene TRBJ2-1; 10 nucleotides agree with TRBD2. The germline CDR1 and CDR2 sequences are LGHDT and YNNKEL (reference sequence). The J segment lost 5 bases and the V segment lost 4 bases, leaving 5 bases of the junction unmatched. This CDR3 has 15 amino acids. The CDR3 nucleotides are TGTGCCAGCAGCCCGAGCGGGGGGGCCCACAATGAGCAGTTCTTC. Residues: CASSPSGGAHNEQFF.

The CDR3 DNA is TGTGCCAGCAGCAGGGGATTGAATCAGCCCCAGCATTTT. It encodes CASSRGLNQPQHF. The gene calls are TRBV7-2 and TRBJ1-5, with TRBD1 as a possible D gene (5 bases). Per the germline V gene, CDR1 is SGHTA and CDR2 is FQGNSA. CDR3 size: 13 residues. Trimming took off 5 bases at V and 4 bases at J, with 9 bases between the two ends. The full variable domain, its missing parts supplied by reference TRBV7-2 and TRBJ1-5, is GAGVSQSPSNKVTEKGKDVELRCDPISGHTALYWYRQSLGQGLEFLIYFQGNSAPDKSGLPSDRFSAERTGGSVSTLTIQRTQQEDSAVYLCASSRGLNQPQHFGDGTRLSIL.

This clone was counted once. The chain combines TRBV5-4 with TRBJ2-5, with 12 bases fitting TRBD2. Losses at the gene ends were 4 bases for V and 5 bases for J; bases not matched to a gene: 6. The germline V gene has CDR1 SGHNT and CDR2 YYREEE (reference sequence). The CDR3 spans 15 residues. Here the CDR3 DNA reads TGTGCCAGCAGCGAACGACTAGCGGGAGAGGAGACCCAGTACTTC. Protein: CASSERLAGEETQYF.

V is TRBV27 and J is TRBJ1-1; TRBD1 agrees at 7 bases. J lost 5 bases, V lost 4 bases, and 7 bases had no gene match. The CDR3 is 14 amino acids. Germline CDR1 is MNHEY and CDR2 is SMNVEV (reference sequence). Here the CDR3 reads CASSYRGHGTEAFF. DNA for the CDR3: TGTGCCAGCAGTTACAGGGGCCACGGGACTGAAGCTTTCTTT.

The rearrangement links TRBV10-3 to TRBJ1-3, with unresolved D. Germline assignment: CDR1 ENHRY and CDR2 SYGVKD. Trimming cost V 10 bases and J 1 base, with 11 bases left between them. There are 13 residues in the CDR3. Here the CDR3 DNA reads TGTGCCACTACCGACAATTCTGGAAACACCATATATTTT. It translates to CATTDNSGNTIYF.

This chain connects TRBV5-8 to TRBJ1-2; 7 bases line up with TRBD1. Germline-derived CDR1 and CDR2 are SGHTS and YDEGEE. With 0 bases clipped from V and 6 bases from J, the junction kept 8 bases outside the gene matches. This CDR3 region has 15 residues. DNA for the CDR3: TGTGCCAGCAGCTTGGATGGGACAGTTGTTGATGGCTACACCTTC. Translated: CASSLDGTVVDGYTF.

The CDR3 sequence is CASSESRIGPQHF. The CDR3 nucleotides read TGCGCCAGCAGTGAAAGCAGGATCGGGCCCCAGCATTTT. The chain recombines TRBV10-1 with TRBJ1-5; D is ambiguous. Germline values: CDR1 WNHNN, CDR2 SYGVQD (reference sequence). The CDR3 loop spans 13 amino acids. V was cut by 3 bases and J by 9 bases, with 12 bases left in between.

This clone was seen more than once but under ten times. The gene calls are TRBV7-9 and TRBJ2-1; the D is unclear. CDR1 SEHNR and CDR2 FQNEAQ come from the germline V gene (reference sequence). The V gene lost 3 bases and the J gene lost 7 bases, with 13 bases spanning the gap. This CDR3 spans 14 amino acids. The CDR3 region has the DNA TGTGCCAGCAGCTTTTACCATATAGCAAATGAGCAGTTCTTC. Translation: CASSFYHIANEQFF.